This is a list of T cell receptor beta chains from one sample in a study of naive and memory T cell subsets. Each CDR3 protein gets one entry after TCRdb re-called the UMI-ligation and nested PCR reads with MiXCR. This sample has about 90,000 distinct CDR3 sequences, with 10% to 12% found just once. Source material: naive CD4+ T cells from blood. The receptors originated from a human donor in good health. CDR3s include the opening cysteine and the closing phenylalanine or tryptophan. D genes are given only for firm matches. A clone size is listed for some rows: how often the clone was seen (once, few, many), or a class if it is expanded.

J,D,V,size,DNA,CDR3
TRBJ2-3,-,TRBV13,many,TGTGCCAGCAGCCAAATCAGGGGGAGGGCAGATACGCAGTATTTT,CASSQIRGRADTQYF
TRBJ2-3,-,TRBV24-1,many,TGTGCCACCAGTGATCTTGCGGAGGGGGCGACAGATACGCAGTATTTT,CATSDLAEGATDTQYF
TRBJ1-3,-,TRBV12-3/TRBV12-4,-,TGTGCCAGCAGTCCCTTTTCCCCGGGACCCCCCCGGTATTTT,CASSPFSPGPPRYF
TRBJ2-2,-,TRBV6-5,-,TGTGCCAGCAGTTATGCCAGGGCAAACACCGGGGAGCTGTTTTTT,CASSYARANTGELFF
TRBJ2-1,-,TRBV18,few,TGTGCCAGCTCACCAATTTTGGTCGGGACGAATGAGCAGTTCTTC,CASSPILVGTNEQFF
TRBJ1-6,-,TRBV7-2,-,TGTGCCAGCAGCCCAGGGAAGGGCAACTGGGATGAGCCCCTCCACTTT,CASSPGKGNWDEPLHF
TRBJ2-2,TRBD2,TRBV6-2/TRBV6-3,-,TGTGCCAGCAGTTTCTTAGCGGGAGGGCCGCGCACCGGGGAGCTGTTTTTT,CASSFLAGGPRTGELFF
TRBJ2-1,-,TRBV20-1,many,TGCAGTGCTAGAGAGAGGGAACGGCAGTTCTTC,CSARERERQFF
TRBJ1-5,TRBD1,TRBV2,-,TGTGCCAGCAGCGGGACAGGGAACAATCAGCCCCAGCATTTT,CASSGTGNNQPQHF
TRBJ2-7,TRBD1,TRBV11-3,few,TGTGCCAGCAGCTTAGACCGCCGGGACAGGGTCTACGAGCAGTACTTC,CASSLDRRDRVYEQYF
TRBJ2-3,-,TRBV24-1,many,TGTGCCACCAGTGATCGCCGACAGAGGTCCGAAGGCACAGATACGCAGTATTTT,CATSDRRQRSEGTDTQYF
TRBJ2-3,-,TRBV5-1,few,TGCGCCAGCAGCTCCCTGCCTTTAAAAGATACGCAGTATTTT,CASSSLPLKDTQYF
TRBJ2-3,TRBD1,TRBV27,few,TGTGCCAGCAGTCCTGGGACAGGGGGCCGGAGGAATACGCAGTATTTT,CASSPGTGGRRNTQYF
TRBJ2-7,-,TRBV6-5,-,TGTGCCAGCAGTTACCCACCGGTCGACGAGCAGTACTTC,CASSYPPVDEQYF
TRBJ2-1,TRBD2,TRBV20-1,-,TGCAGTGCCACTCTAGCGGGGCCTAGGAGTGAGCAGTTCTTC,CSATLAGPRSEQFF
TRBJ2-3,TRBD1,TRBV18,few,TGTGCCAGCTCACCCCCCCAGGGCAGGGGGACGCAGTATTTT,CASSPPQGRGTQYF
TRBJ2-1,TRBD1,TRBV24-1,many,TGTGCCACCAGTGATTTGCGGACAGGTCTAAACAATGAGCAGTTCTTC,CATSDLRTGLNNEQFF
TRBJ1-2,-,TRBV2,few,TGTGCCAGCAAAGGGGCAGGGGACTATGGCTACACCTTC,CASKGAGDYGYTF
TRBJ2-1,TRBD2,TRBV7-2,-,TGTGCCAGCAGCTCCGGGACTAGCGGGGGCTATGAGCAGTTCTTC,CASSSGTSGGYEQFF
TRBJ2-5,TRBD2,TRBV28,-,TGTGCCAGCGGGACTAGCCGAGCCCTACAAGAGACCCAGTACTTC,CASGTSRALQETQYF
TRBJ1-2,-,TRBV7-9,-,TGTGCCAGCAGCTTATTCGGGGATGGCTACACCTTC,CASSLFGDGYTF
TRBJ2-1,TRBD2,TRBV20-1,few,TGCAGTGCTAGAGCAACCGGGACTAGCGGGAGGAATGAGCAGTTCTTC,CSARATGTSGRNEQFF
TRBJ1-5,TRBD1,TRBV20-1,-,TGCAGTGCGGGGAGACAGGGACAGCCCCAGCATTTT,CSAGRQGQPQHF
TRBJ2-7,TRBD1,TRBV12-3/TRBV12-4,many,TGTGCCAGCAGTCAGCGACAGGGTGGCGAGCAGTACTTC,CASSQRQGGEQYF
TRBJ2-3,-,TRBV9,many,TGTGCCAGCAGCGTCACGGGGCCCGGCACAGATACGCAGTATTTT,CASSVTGPGTDTQYF
TRBJ1-2,TRBD1,TRBV29-1,few,TGCAGCGTGGTGGGACAGATTCGGGGCTACACCTTC,CSVVGQIRGYTF
TRBJ2-7,-,TRBV28,few,TGTGCCAGCAGTCCCGCAGGGGTCTCAAAGTCTCCCGAGCAGTACTTC,CASSPAGVSKSPEQYF
TRBJ2-7,-,TRBV7-2,many,TGTGCCAGCAGCCGATCTAGCGTAGCGTACGAGCAGTACTTC,CASSRSSVAYEQYF
TRBJ1-2,-,TRBV7-2,few,TGTGCCAGCAGCTTAGAAGGGCACGGCTATGGCTACACCTTC,CASSLEGHGYGYTF
TRBJ2-3,TRBD2,TRBV9,-,TGTGCCAGCAGCGGACTATCACCCGGGACTAGGACAGATACGCAGTATTTT,CASSGLSPGTRTDTQYF